Given below is one T cell receptor beta chain in context. This CDR3 is 16 amino acids long. CDR1 and CDR2 (germline): KGHDR, SFDVKD. The V gene lost 3 bases and the J gene lost 0 bases, with 10 bases spanning the gap. This entry belongs to a study of blood T cell repertoires in COVID-19. Only in-frame clones appear in the TCRdb table, and some are missing; sequencing was by immunoSEQ multiplex PCR. Of under 450,000 clones listed, around nine tenths are singletons. The TCR originated in a woman between 40 and 55 years old with COVID-19, enrolled during active disease. What was sequenced was peripheral blood. This chain connects TRBV24-1 to TRBJ2-2; no clear D gene. CDR3 sequence: CATSDRGPSNTGELFF. CDR3 DNA: TGTGCCACCAGTGATCGTGGGCCGTCGAACACCGGGGAGCTGTTTTTT.